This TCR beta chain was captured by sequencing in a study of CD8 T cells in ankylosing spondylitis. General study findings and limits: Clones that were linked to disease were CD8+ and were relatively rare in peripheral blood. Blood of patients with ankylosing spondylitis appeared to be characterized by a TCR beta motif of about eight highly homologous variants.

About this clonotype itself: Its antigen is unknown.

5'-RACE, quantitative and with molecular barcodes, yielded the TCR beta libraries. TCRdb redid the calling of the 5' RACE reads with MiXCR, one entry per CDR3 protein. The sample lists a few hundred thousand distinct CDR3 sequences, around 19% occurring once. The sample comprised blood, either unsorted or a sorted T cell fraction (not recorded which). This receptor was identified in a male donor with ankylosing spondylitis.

As DNA, the CDR3 is TGTGCCAGCAGTTATGACCCCCCCCCCGGGGAGCTGTTTTTT. Protein sequence: CASSYDPPPGELFF. The J gene is TRBJ2-2, the V gene TRBV6-5; D uncertain. This CDR3 is built from 14 residues. Trimming left V 3 bases short and J 6 bases short, with 11 bases between. Germline V gene lookup returns CDR1 MNHEY and CDR2 SVGAGI.